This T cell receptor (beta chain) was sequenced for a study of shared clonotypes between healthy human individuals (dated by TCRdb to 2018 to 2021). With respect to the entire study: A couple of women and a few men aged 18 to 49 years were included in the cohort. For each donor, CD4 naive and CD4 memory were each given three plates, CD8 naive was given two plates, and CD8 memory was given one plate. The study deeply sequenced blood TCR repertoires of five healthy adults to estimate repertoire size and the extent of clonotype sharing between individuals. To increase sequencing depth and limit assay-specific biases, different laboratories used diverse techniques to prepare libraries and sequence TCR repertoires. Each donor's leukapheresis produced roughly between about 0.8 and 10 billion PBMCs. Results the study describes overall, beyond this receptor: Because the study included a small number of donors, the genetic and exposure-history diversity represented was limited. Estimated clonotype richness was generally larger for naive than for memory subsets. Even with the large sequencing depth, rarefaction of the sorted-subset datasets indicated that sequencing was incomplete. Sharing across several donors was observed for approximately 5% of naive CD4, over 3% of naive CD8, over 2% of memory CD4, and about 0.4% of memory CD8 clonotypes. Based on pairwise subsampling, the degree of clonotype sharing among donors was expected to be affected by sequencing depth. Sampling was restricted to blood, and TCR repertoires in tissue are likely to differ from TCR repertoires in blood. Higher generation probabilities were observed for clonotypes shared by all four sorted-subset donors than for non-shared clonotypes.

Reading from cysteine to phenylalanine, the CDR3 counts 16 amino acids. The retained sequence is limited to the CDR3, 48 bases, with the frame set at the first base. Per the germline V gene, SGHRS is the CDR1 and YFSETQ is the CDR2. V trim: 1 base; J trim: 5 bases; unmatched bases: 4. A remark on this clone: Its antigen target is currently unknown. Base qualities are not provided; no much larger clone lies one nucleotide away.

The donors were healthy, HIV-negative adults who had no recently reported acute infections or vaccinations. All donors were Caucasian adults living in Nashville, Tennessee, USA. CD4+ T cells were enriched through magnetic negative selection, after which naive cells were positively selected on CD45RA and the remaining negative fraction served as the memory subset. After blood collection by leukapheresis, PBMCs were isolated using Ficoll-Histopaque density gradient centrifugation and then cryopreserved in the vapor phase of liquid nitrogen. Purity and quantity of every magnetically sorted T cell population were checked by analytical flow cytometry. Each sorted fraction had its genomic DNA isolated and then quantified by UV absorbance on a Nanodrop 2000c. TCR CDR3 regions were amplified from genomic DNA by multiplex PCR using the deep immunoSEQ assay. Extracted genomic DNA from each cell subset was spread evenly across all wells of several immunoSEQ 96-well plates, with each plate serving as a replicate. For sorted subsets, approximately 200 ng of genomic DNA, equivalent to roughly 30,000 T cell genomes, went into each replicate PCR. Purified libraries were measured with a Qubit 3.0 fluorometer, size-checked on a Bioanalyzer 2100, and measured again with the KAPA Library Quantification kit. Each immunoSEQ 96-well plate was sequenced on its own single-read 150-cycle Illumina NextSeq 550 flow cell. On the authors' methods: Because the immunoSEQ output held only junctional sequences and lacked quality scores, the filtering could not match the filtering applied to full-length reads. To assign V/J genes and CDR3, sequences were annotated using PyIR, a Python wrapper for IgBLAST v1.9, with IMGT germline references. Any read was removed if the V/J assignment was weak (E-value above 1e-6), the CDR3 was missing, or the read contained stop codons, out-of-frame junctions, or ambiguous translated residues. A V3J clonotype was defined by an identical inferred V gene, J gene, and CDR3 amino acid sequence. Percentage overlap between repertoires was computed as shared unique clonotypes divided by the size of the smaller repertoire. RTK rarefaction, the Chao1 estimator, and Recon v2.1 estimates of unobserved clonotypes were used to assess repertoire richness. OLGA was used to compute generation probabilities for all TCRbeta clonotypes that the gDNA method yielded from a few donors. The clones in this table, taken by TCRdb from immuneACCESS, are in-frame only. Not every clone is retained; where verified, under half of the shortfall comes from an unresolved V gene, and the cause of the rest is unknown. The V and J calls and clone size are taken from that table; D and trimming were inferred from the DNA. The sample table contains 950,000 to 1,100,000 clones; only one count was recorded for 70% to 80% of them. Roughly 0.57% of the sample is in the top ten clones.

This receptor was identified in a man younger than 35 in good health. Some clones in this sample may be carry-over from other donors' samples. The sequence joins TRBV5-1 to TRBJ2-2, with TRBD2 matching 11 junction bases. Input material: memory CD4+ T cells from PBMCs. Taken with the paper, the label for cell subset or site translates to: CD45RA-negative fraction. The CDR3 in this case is CASSLSLAGGTGELFF. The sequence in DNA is TGCGCCAGCAGCTTGAGCCTAGCGGGGGGTACCGGGGAGCTGTTTTTT. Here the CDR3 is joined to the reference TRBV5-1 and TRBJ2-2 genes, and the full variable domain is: KAGVTQTPRYLIKTRGQQVTLSCSPISGHRSVSWYQQTPGQGLQFLFEYFSETQRNKGNFPGRFSGRQFSNSRSEMNVSTLELGDSALYLCASSLSLAGGTGELFFGEGSRLTVL.